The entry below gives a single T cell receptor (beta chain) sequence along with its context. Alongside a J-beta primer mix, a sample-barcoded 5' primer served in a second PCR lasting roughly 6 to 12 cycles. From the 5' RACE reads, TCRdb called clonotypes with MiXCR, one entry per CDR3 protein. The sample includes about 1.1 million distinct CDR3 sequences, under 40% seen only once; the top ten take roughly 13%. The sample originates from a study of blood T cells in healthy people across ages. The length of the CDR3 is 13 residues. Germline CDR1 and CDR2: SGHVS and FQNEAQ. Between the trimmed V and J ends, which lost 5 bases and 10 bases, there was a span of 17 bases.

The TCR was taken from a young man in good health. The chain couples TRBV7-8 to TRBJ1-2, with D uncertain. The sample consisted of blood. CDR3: CASSPRPDRDYTF. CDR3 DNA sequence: TGTGCCAGCAGCCCCCGGCCCGACCGTGACTACACCTTC.